This T cell receptor beta chain is drawn from a study of PD-1 blockade in classical Hodgkin lymphoma. CDR3 size: 14 residues. V was trimmed by 6 bases and J by 6 bases, leaving 15 bases between them. Germline values: CDR1 SGHRS, CDR2 YFSETQ. As to time point: cycle 4 day 1 (C4D1), after less than seven weeks of nivolumab. The patients all showed relapse after autologous stem cell transplantation, while their brentuximab vedotin exposure varied. TCRdb keeps only in-frame clones here, not all; method: immunoSEQ multiplex PCR. Among about 24,000 clones listed, less than 75% were seen once. This sequence joins TRBV5-1 and TRBJ2-2; a weak D match, TRBD1 (6 bases). Specimen: peripheral blood mononuclear cells (PBMCs), collected before the fourth cycle of nivolumab. The TCR was taken from a human donor with classical Hodgkin lymphoma. CDR3 sequence reads: CASTWGQNPGELFF. Written as DNA, the CDR3 is TGCGCCAGCACCTGGGGGCAGAATCCCGGGGAGCTGTTTTTT.